Only one count was recorded for the clone carrying this T cell receptor (beta chain). The data stem from a study of cytomegalovirus exposure and HLA in healthy donors. Losses at the gene ends were 3 bases for V and 4 bases for J; bases not matched to a gene: 10. The CDR3 has 15 residues. Looked up from germline, CDR1 is GTSNPN and CDR2 is SVGIG (reference sequence). 13 Jbeta primers and 60 Vbeta primers were used for the PCR. Profiling relied on immunoSEQ multiplex PCR, and the TCRdb table lists in-frame clones only, not all of them. The sample holds 150,000 to 200,000 clones, 77% seen once. This clonotype was obtained from a male donor in good health and CMV-seropositive. V gene TRBV30 combines with J gene TRBJ2-7; 9 bases are a match to TRBD1. Sequencing was done on a sample of PBMCs. For the CDR3, the DNA is TGTGCCTGGAGAGTCTCCGGGACAGGGAAGTACGAGCAGTACTTC. Protein product: CAWRVSGTGKYEQYF.